One T cell receptor beta chain is described in this entry. As yet, its antigen is unknown. This sample was taken from a study of cytomegalovirus exposure and HLA in healthy donors. Study-level results: Sequencing likely produced, as an artifact, a cluster of highly shared sequence variants.

Researchers ran the PCR with 60 Vbeta and 13 Jbeta primers. Sequenced by immunoSEQ multiplex PCR; TCRdb stores in-frame clones only, minus some. The sample table sets out about 120,000 clones. With V trimmed by 3 bases and J by 0 bases, 3 bases remained unmatched. Germline V lookup: CDR1 SGDLS, CDR2 YYNGEE. The CDR3 extends over 15 amino acids. This receptor was taken from a man between 18 and 35 years old in good health and CMV-seronegative. Sample: PBMCs. The chain joins TRBV9 to TRBJ1-3, with TRBD1 matching 7 bases. CDR3 sequence: CASSGTGDSGNTIYF. The CDR3 nucleotides are TGTGCCAGCAGCGGAACAGGGGACTCTGGAAACACCATATATTTT.